These T cell receptor beta chains were read from a single sample in a study of blood T cell repertoires in COVID-19. The data were produced by immunoSEQ multiplex PCR, yet TCRdb's version contains in-frame clones alone and is incomplete. The sample has 100,000 to 150,000 clones; approximately 81% are singletons. The sample taken for sequencing was peripheral blood. The source is an elderly man with COVID-19, enrolled during active disease. CDR3s include the opening cysteine and the closing phenylalanine or tryptophan. D genes are given only for firm matches. Clone sizes are given selectively: once, few, many, or a class where the clone is expanded.

>TRBD2|TRBV30|.|TRBJ2-3
CAWSVRPGLAARTDTQYF
TGTGCCTGGAGTGTAAGGCCGGGACTAGCGGCGCGCACAGATACGCAGTATTTT
>.|TRBV15|.|TRBJ1-5
CATSRVPLYQPQHF
TGTGCCACCAGCAGAGTCCCCCTCTATCAGCCCCAGCATTTT
>TRBD2|TRBV2|.|TRBJ2-7
CASSVSGRGEQYF
TGTGCCAGCAGTGTTAGCGGGAGAGGAGAGCAGTACTTC
>TRBD1|TRBV25-1|.|TRBJ1-4
CASSEPGQAGEKLFF
TGTGCCAGCAGTGAGCCGGGACAGGCCGGCGAAAAACTGTTTTTT
>.|TRBV6-2/TRBV6-3|.|TRBJ1-2
CASSYSGEAWRGYTF
TGTGCCAGCAGTTACTCGGGGGAGGCATGGCGTGGCTACACCTTC
>TRBD2|TRBV5-1|.|TRBJ2-5
CASSLGLAGALYQETQYF
TGCGCCAGCAGCTTGGGACTAGCGGGAGCCTTGTACCAAGAGACCCAGTACTTC
>.|TRBV21-1|few|TRBJ2-1
CASSKTLTGTSYNEQFF
TGTGCCAGCAGCAAAACCCTGACAGGAACCTCCTACAATGAGCAGTTCTTC
>.|TRBV6-2/TRBV6-3|.|TRBJ1-2
CASSYSVNYGYTF
TGTGCCAGCAGTTACTCCGTTAACTATGGCTACACCTTC
>TRBD1|TRBV6-6|.|TRBJ1-6
CASTTIRQGDSPLHF
TGTGCCAGCACCACTATTAGACAGGGTGATTCACCCCTCCACTTT
>TRBD1|TRBV19|.|TRBJ1-1
CASLGAGGVYTEAFF
TGTGCCAGTTTGGGGGCAGGGGGCGTTTACACTGAAGCTTTCTTT
>TRBD1|TRBV10-3|.|TRBJ1-5
CAISDGQARNQPQHF
TGTGCCATCAGTGACGGACAGGCGCGCAATCAGCCCCAGCATTTT
>TRBD2|TRBV9|.|TRBJ2-1
CASSVGASGDYNEQFF
TGTGCCAGCAGCGTAGGGGCTAGCGGGGACTACAATGAGCAGTTCTTC
>TRBD1|TRBV9|.|TRBJ1-2
CASSGTGTAYGYTF
TGTGCCAGCAGCGGAACCGGGACAGCATATGGCTACACCTTC
>.|TRBV6-5|once|TRBJ2-3
CASSYSGTDTQYF
TGTGCCAGCAGTTACTCCGGCACAGATACGCAGTATTTT
>TRBD1|TRBV7-8|.|TRBJ1-5
CASSSGDRGRSQLNKPQHF
TGTGCCAGCAGCTCCGGGGACAGGGGACGATCGCAGTTGAATAAGCCCCAGCATTTT
>.|TRBV14|.|TRBJ2-7
CASSQDTGSYEQYF
TGTGCCAGCAGCCAAGATACAGGATCCTACGAGCAGTACTTC
>TRBD1|TRBV7-8|.|TRBJ2-1
CASSLGRGGNNEQFF
TGTGCCAGCAGCTTAGGCAGAGGGGGCAACAATGAGCAGTTCTTC
>TRBD1|TRBV7-8|.|TRBJ2-3
CASSLSGTGWATDTQYF
TGTGCCAGCAGCTTATCTGGGACAGGGTGGGCGACAGATACGCAGTATTTT
>TRBD1|TRBV28|.|TRBJ1-1
CASSLGGQGWVAFF
TGTGCCAGCAGTTTAGGGGGACAGGGATGGGTTGCTTTCTTT
>TRBD1|TRBV5-1|.|TRBJ1-1
CASSSGQRNTEAFF
TGCGCCAGCAGTTCGGGACAGAGGAACACTGAAGCTTTCTTT
>TRBD2|TRBV7-2|.|TRBJ2-5
CASSSASGRADETQYF
TGTGCCAGCAGCTCCGCTAGCGGGAGGGCCGATGAGACCCAGTACTTC
>.|TRBV2|.|TRBJ1-4
CASSEAGEDLFF
TGTGCCAGCAGTGAAGCGGGAGAGGATCTGTTTTTT
>.|TRBV28|.|TRBJ2-3
CASSLVLGYTQYF
TGTGCCAGCAGTTTGGTGCTAGGCTATACGCAGTATTTT
>TRBD1|TRBV2|.|TRBJ2-7
CASTEVRGEQYF
TGTGCCAGCACTGAAGTCAGGGGGGAGCAGTACTTC
>TRBD1|TRBV7-9|.|TRBJ1-2
CASSGQGADYGYTF
TGTGCCAGCAGCGGACAGGGGGCGGACTATGGCTACACCTTC
>.|TRBV5-1|once|TRBJ2-5
CASSLGPVLLYQETQYF
TGCGCCAGCAGCCTTGGGCCAGTCCTGCTTTACCAAGAGACCCAGTACTTC
>.|TRBV29-1|.|TRBJ2-6
CSVPRGTGANVLTF
TGCAGCGTCCCTCGGGGTACTGGGGCCAACGTCCTGACTTTC
>TRBD1|TRBV2|.|TRBJ1-2
CASSGQGSSGYTF
TGTGCCAGCAGTGGACAGGGATCGAGTGGCTACACCTTC
>.|TRBV5-1|.|TRBJ2-2
CASYFGAGLTGELFF
TGCGCCAGCTATTTCGGAGCGGGCCTCACCGGGGAGCTGTTTTTT
>.|TRBV27|.|TRBJ2-7
CASSLSGDTLYEQYF
TGTGCCAGCAGTTTATCGGGGGACACCCTCTACGAGCAGTACTTC
>TRBD1|TRBV15|few|TRBJ2-2
CATSRSDRVNTGELFF
TGTGCCACCAGCAGGAGTGACAGGGTAAACACCGGGGAGCTGTTTTTT
>TRBD1|TRBV6-4|.|TRBJ2-7
CASSDGGQGEIYEQYF
TGTGCCAGCAGTGACGGGGGACAGGGAGAAATCTACGAGCAGTACTTC
>TRBD2|TRBV9|.|TRBJ2-3
CASSVAAGRADTQYF
TGTGCCAGCAGCGTAGCGGCAGGGAGGGCAGATACGCAGTATTTT
>.|TRBV29-1|.|TRBJ1-1
CAGGRNTEAFF
TGTGCGGGGGGGCGGAACACTGAAGCTTTCTTT
>TRBD2|TRBV24-1|.|TRBJ2-3
CATSDRVAGGGDTQYF
TGTGCCACCAGTGATCGGGTAGCGGGAGGGGGGGATACGCAGTATTTT
>.|TRBV7-9|.|TRBJ1-2
CASSLAGSDYGYTF
TGTGCCAGCAGCTTAGCAGGCAGCGACTATGGCTACACCTTC
>TRBD2|TRBV18|.|TRBJ2-2
CASSQSGTSSTGELFF
TGTGCCAGCTCACAATCCGGGACTAGTTCTACCGGGGAGCTGTTTTTT
>TRBD2|TRBV2|.|TRBJ2-5
CASSEGVSTSVEETQYF
TGTGCCAGCAGTGAAGGGGTATCGACTAGCGTGGAGGAGACCCAGTACTTC
>.|TRBV15|many|TRBJ1-1
CATSRESSGTEAFF
TGTGCCACCAGCAGAGAAAGCTCCGGCACTGAAGCTTTCTTT
>TRBD2|TRBV5-1|.|TRBJ2-7
CASSTSSGDSYEQYF
TGCGCCAGCAGCACCAGTAGCGGGGACTCCTACGAGCAGTACTTC
>.|TRBV28|few|TRBJ2-1
CASKGGISENEQFF
TGTGCCAGCAAAGGGGGAATTAGCGAAAATGAGCAGTTCTTC